This T cell receptor (beta chain) is drawn from a study of T cells in Graves' hyperthyroidism and ophthalmopathy. When ophthalmopathy did not progress within 18 months, Graves' hyperthyroidism was considered stable. The patients, who ranged from 18 to 65 in age, presented with newly diagnosed hyperthyroidism lasting under 2 months. The V end was cut by 7 bases, the J end by 6 bases, with 9 bases between. This CDR3 is built from 12 residues. Using RNA transcripts as the source, TCR beta CDR3 regions were amplified. The HTBI set primed first-round TCR CDR3 RT-PCR. Each CDR3 protein is one row after TCRdb ran MiXCR on the multiplex PCR reads. The table records about 500,000 distinct CDR3 sequences, over 15% of them present only once.

The chain uses TRBV12-3 or TRBV12-4 and TRBJ2-2; D is unclear. Source material: blood. The source is a woman aged 18-29 years with Graves' hyperthyroidism. The CDR3 reads CASTYRSGELFF. DNA of the CDR3: TGTGCCAGCACCTACCGTTCCGGGGAGCTGTTTTTT.